Shown below are 3 T cell receptor beta chains from a single sample sequenced in a study of CD8 T cells in Susac syndrome. RNA was extracted with the RNeasy kit, and a quantity of 0.5 to 1 ug was reverse transcribed using random hexamers. In TCRdb, the immunoSEQ multiplex PCR reads were re-called with MiXCR into one record per CDR3 protein. The sample records fewer than 85,000 distinct CDR3 sequences, around 93% being singletons. Sample: CD8+ T cells from PBMCs. The origin of the receptors is a human donor with Susac syndrome.

The chain recombines TRBV6-6 with TRBJ1-2; D is unresolved. The CDR3 consists of 13 residues. V gave up 5 bases and J gave up 6 bases, with 13 bases separating them. Germline lookup yields CDR1 MNHNY and CDR2 SVGAGI (reference sequence). The CDR3 spells CASSAPDPDGYTF. The CDR3 DNA is TGTGCCAGCAGTGCCCCAGATCCCGATGGCTACACCTTC.

About this clonotype itself: The junction departs from germline at one end; a sequencing error may be responsible. The chain is built from TRBV15 and TRBJ2-1, with no clear D. CDR1 is LNHNV, CDR2 YYDKDF, per germline (reference sequence). The CDR3 runs to 13 residues. DNA for the CDR3: TGTGCCACCAGCGCGACATCCTCCAATGAGCAGTTCTTC. Its protein product is CATSATSSNEQFF.

The rearrangement joins TRBV21-1 to TRBJ2-1; the DNA was not compared with TRBD2, the D call given in the table. TRBV21-1 is assigned pseudogene status. The CDR3 loop spans 14 amino acids. CDR3 nucleotides: TGTGCCAGCAGCAAAGAAGGGCTTTACAATGAGCAGTTCTTC. This gives the protein CASSKEGLYNEQFF.